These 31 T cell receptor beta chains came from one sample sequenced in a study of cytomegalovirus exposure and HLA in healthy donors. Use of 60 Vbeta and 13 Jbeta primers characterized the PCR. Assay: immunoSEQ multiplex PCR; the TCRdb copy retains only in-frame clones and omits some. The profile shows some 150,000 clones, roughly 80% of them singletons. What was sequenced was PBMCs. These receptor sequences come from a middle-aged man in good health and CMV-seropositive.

The DNA for the CDR3 is TGTGCCAGCAGCCTTCGGACTAGCGGGAGGGTGGAGCAGTTCTTC. Protein: CASSLRTSGRVEQFF. This sequence joins TRBV5-5 and TRBJ2-1; 15 bases agree with TRBD2. The trim removed 4 bases at V and 10 bases at J, leaving 6 bases unmatched. The CDR3 runs 15 residues. Germline V gene lookup returns CDR1 SGHKS and CDR2 YYEKEE (reference sequence).

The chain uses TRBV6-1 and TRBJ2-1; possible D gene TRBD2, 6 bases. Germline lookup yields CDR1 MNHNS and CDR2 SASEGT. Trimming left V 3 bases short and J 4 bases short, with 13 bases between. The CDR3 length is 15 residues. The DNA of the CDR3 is TGTGCCAGCAGTGACGGCCTAGCGTTGTACAATGAGCAGTTCTTC. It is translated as CASSDGLALYNEQFF.

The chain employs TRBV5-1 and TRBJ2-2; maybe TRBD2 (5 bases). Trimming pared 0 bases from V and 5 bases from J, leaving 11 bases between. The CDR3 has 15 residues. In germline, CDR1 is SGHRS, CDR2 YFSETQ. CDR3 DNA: TGCGCCAGCAGCTTGGTTATAGGAGGAACCGGGGAGCTGTTTTTT. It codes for CASSLVIGGTGELFF.

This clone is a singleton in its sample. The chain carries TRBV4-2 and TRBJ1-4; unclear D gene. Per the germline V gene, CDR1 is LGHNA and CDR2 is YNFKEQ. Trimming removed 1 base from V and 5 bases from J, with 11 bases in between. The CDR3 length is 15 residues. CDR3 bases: TGTGCCAGCAGCCAAGTAACAGAATCCAATGAAAAACTGTTTTTT. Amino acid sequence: CASSQVTESNEKLFF.

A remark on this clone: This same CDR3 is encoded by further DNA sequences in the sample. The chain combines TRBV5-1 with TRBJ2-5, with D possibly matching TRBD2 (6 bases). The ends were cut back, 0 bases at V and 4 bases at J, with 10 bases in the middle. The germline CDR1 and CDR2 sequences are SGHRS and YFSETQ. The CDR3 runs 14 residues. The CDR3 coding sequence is TGCGCCAGCAGCTTGGACGGGAGAGGAGAGACCCAGTACTTC. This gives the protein CASSLDGRGETQYF.

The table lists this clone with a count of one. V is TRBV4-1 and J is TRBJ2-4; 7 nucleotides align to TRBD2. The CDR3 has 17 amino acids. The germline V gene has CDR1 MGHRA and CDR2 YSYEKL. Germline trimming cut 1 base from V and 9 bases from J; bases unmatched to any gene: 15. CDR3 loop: CASSQVGEGPVDGIQYF. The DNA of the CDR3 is TGCGCCAGCAGCCAAGTGGGGGAGGGCCCCGTGGATGGCATTCAGTACTTC.

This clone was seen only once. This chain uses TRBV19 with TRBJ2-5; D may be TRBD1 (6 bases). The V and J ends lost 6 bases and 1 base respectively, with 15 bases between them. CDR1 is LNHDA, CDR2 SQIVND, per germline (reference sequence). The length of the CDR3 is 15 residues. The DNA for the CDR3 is TGTGCCAGTAGGCGACCAGGGGACCTCCAAGAGACCCAGTACTTC. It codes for CASRRPGDLQETQYF.

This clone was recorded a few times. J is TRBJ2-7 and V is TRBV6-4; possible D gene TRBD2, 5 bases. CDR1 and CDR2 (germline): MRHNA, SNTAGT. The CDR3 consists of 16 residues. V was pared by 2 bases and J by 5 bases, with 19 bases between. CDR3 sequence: CASSDGVEAAPHEQYF. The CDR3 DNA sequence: TGTGCCAGCAGTGACGGGGTTGAAGCGGCCCCCCACGAGCAGTACTTC.

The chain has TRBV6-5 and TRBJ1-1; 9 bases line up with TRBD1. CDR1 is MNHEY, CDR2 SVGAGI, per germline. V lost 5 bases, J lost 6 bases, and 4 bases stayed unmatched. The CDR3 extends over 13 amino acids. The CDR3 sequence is CASSNRGRSEAFF. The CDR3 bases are TGTGCCAGCAGTAACAGGGGGCGGTCTGAAGCTTTCTTT.

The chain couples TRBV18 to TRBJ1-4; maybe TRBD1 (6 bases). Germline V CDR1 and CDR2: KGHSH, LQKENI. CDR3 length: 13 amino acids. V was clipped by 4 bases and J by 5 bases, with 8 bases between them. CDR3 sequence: CASSQGENEKLFF. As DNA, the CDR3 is TGTGCCAGCTCACAGGGGGAAAATGAAAAACTGTTTTTT.

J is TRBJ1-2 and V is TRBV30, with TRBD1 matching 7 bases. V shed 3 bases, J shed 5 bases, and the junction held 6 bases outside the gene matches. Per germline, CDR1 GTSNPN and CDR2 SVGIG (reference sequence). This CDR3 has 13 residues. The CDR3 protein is CAWSPGGWYGYTF. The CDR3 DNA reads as TGTGCCTGGAGCCCAGGGGGTTGGTATGGCTACACCTTC.

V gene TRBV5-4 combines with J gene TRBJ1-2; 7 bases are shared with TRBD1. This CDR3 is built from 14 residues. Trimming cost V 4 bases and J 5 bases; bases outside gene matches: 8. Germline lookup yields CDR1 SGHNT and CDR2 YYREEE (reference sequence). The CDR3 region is CASSTTGTAYGYTF. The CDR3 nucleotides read TGTGCCAGCAGCACTACCGGGACAGCTTATGGCTACACCTTC.

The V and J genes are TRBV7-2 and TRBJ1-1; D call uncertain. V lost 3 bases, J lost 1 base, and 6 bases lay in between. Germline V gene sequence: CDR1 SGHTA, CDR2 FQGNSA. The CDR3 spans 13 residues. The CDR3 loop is CASSLRENTEAFF. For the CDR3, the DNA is TGTGCCAGCAGCTTGCGAGAGAACACTGAAGCTTTCTTT.

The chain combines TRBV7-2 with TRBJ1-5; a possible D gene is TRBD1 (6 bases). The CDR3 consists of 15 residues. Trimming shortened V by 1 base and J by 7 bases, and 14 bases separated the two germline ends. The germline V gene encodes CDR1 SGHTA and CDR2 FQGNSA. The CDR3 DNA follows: TGTGCCAGCAGCTTAGTCCCAGGGGCGGAGCAGCCCCAGCATTTT. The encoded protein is CASSLVPGAEQPQHF.

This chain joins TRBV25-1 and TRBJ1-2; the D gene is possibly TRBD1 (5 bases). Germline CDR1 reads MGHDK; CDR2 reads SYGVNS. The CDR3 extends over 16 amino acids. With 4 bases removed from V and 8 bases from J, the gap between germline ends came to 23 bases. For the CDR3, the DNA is TGTGCCAGCAGTGGACCTGCCGGGACTCCCACAGACGGCTACACCTTC. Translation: CASSGPAGTPTDGYTF.

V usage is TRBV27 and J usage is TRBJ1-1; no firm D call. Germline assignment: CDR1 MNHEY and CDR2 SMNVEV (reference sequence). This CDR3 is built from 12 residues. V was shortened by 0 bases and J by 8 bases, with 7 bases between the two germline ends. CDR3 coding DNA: TGTGCCAGCAGTTTATCGTCGGGGGAAGCTTTCTTT. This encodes CASSLSSGEAFF.

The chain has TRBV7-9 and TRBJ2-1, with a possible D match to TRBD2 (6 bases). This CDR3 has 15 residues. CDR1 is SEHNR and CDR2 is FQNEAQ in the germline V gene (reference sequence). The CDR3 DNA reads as TGTTCCCCTTCGGCTAGCGTAGATTCCTACAATGAGCAGTTCTTC. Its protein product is CSPSASVDSYNEQFF.

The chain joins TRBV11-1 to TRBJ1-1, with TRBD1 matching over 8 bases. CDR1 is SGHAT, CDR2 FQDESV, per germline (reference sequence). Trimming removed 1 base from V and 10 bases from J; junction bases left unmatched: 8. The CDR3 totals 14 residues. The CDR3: CASSLEGQGARAFF. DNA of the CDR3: TGTGCCAGCAGCTTAGAAGGTCAGGGGGCGAGAGCTTTCTTT.

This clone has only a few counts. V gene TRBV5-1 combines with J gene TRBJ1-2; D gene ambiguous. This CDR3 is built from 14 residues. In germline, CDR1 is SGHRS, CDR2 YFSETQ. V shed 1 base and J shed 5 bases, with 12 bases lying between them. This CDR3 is CASSLWEDGYGYTF. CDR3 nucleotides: TGCGCCAGCAGCTTGTGGGAGGACGGGTATGGCTACACCTTC. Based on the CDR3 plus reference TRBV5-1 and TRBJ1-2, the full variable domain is KAGVTQTPRYLIKTRGQQVTLSCSPISGHRSVSWYQQTPGQGLQFLFEYFSETQRNKGNFPGRFSGRQFSNSRSEMNVSTLELGDSALYLCASSLWEDGYGYTFGSGTRLTVV.

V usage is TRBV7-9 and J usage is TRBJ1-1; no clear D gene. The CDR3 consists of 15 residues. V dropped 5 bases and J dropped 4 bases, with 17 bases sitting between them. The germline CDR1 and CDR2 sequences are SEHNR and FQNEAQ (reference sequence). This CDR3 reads CASSLGISAGTEAFF. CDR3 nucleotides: TGTGCCAGCAGCCTAGGGATTTCGGCGGGCACTGAAGCTTTCTTT.

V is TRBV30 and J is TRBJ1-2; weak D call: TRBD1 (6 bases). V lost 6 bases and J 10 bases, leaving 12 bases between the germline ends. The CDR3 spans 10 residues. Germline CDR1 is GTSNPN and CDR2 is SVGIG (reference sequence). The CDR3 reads CACHRVSYTF. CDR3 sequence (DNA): TGTGCCTGCCACAGGGTTTCCTACACCTTC. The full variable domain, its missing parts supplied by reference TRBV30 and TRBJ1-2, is SQTIHQWPATLVQPVGSPLSLECTVEGTSNPNLYWYRQAAGRGLQLLFYSVGIGQISSEVPQNLSASRPQDRQFILSSKKLLLSDSGFYLCACHRVSYTFGSGTRLTVV.

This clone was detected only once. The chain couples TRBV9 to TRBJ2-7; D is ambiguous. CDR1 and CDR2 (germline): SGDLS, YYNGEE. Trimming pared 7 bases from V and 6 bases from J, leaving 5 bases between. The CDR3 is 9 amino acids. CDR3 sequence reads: CASVGEQYF. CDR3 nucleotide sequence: TGTGCCAGCGTCGGCGAGCAGTACTTC.

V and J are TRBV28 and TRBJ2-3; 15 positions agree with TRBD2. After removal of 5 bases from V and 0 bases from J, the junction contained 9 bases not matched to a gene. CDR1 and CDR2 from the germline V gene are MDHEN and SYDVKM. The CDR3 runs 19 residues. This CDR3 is CASSPPGLAGGQSTDTQYF. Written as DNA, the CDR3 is TGTGCCAGCAGTCCCCCGGGACTAGCGGGAGGCCAGAGCACAGATACGCAGTATTTT.

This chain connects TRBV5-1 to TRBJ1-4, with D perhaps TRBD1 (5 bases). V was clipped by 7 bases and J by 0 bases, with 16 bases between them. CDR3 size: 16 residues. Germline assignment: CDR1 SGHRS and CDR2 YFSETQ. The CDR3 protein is CASGLGAPATNEKLFF. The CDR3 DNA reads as TGCGCCAGCGGATTAGGGGCACCGGCAACTAATGAAAAACTGTTTTTT.

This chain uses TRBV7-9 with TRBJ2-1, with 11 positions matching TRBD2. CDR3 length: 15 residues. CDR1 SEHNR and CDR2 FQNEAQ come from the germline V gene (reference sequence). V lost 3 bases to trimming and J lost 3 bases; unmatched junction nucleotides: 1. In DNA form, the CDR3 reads TGTGCCAGCAGCTTGACTAGCGGGAACTACAATGAGCAGTTCTTC. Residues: CASSLTSGNYNEQFF.

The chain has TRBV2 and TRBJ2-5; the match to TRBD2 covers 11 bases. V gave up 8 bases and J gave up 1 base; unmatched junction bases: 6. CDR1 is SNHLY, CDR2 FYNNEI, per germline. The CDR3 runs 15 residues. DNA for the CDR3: TGTGCCAGCGCCGGGACTAGCGGTCCCCAAGAGACCCAGTACTTC. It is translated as CASAGTSGPQETQYF. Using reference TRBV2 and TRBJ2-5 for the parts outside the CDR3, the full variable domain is EPEVTQTPSHQVTQMGQEVILRCVPISNHLYFYWYRQILGQKVEFLVSFYNNEISEKSEIFDDQFSVERPDGSNFTLKIRSTKLEDSAMYFCASAGTSGPQETQYFGPGTRLLVL.

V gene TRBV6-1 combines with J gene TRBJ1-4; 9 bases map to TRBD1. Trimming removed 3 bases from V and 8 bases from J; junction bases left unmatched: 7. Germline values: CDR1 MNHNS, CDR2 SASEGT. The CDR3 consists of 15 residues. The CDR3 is CASSDPGQGWEKLFF. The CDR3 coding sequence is TGTGCCAGCAGTGACCCCGGACAGGGGTGGGAAAAACTGTTTTTT.

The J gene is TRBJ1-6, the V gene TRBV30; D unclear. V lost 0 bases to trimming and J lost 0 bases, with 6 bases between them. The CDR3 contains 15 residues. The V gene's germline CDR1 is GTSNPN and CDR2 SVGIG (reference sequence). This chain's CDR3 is CAWSVQISYNSPLHF. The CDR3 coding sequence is TGTGCCTGGAGTGTACAAATCTCCTATAATTCACCCCTCCACTTT.

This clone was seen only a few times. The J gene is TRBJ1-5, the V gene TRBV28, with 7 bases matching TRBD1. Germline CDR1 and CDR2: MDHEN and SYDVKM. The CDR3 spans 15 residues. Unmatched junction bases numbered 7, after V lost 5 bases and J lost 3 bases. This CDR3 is CASSLTGVANQPQHF. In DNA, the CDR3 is TGTGCCAGCAGTCTAACAGGGGTCGCCAATCAGCCCCAGCATTTT.

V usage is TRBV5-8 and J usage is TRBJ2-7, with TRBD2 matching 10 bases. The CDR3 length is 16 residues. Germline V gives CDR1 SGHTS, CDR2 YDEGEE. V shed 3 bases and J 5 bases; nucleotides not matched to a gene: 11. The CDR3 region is CASSSGLLAGEDEQYF. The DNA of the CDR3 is TGTGCCAGCAGCTCGGGCCTCCTAGCGGGAGAGGACGAGCAGTACTTC.

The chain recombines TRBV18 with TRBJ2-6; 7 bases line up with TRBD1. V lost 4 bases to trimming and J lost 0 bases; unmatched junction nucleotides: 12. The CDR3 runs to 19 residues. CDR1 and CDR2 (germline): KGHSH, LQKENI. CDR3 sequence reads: CASSRNNRGISSGANVLTF. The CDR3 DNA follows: TGTGCCAGCTCACGCAATAACAGGGGAATTAGCTCTGGGGCCAACGTCCTGACTTTC.